This T cell receptor beta chain was retrieved from a study of blood T cells in healthy people across ages. Germline V gene data show CDR1 as SQVTM and CDR2 as ANQGSEA. This CDR3 has 10 residues. With 4 bases removed from V and 6 bases from J, the gap between germline ends came to 6 bases. The authors ran a second PCR of about 7 to 11 cycles using a sample-barcoded 5' primer and a J-beta primer mix. The yield of each sample was at least 2.5 million CDR3-containing paired-end reads. TCRdb itself ran the 5' RACE reads through MiXCR, one entry per CDR3 protein. The table has about 570,000 distinct CDR3 sequences, 27% seen once. In each sample, at least 7 million PBMCs were isolated. Per sample, no less than 5 micrograms of total RNA were extracted.

Sequencing was done on a sample of blood. The chain joins TRBV29-1 to TRBJ1-2; D not certain. The source is a woman in her seventies in good health. The CDR3 spells CSVVEDGYTF. The CDR3 DNA sequence: TGCAGCGTTGTGGAAGATGGCTACACCTTC.